Each of the 25 T cell receptor beta chains below was sequenced from the same sample in a study of cytomegalovirus exposure and HLA in healthy donors. Both 60 Vbeta primers and 13 Jbeta primers went into the PCR. This table comes from immunoSEQ multiplex PCR, and its TCRdb copy is limited to in-frame clones, with some not included. The table lists roughly 100,000 clones, 65% to 85% of them singletons. The sequencing input was PBMCs. Receptors originate from a woman between 55 and 75 years old in good health and CMV-seropositive.

The chain employs TRBV29-1 and TRBJ2-7, with 15 bases fitting TRBD2. The CDR3 runs 16 residues. Germline trimming cut 5 bases from V and 3 bases from J; bases unmatched to any gene: 8. Per the germline V gene, CDR1 is SQVTM and CDR2 is ANQGSEA. The CDR3, as DNA: TGCAGCGTTATCTCCGGGACTAGCGGGGGGAGCTACGAGCAGTACTTC. Its protein product is CSVISGTSGGSYEQYF.

This chain uses TRBV11-3 with TRBJ2-3, with 13 nucleotides matching TRBD2. The V and J ends lost 2 bases and 4 bases, in that order; junction bases with no gene match: 6. The CDR3 runs to 17 residues. Germline CDR1 SGHNT, CDR2 YENEEA. The chain's CDR3 is CASSLSVLAGGADTQYF. Here the CDR3 DNA reads TGTGCCAGCAGCTTAAGTGTACTAGCGGGAGGGGCAGATACGCAGTATTTT.

The rearrangement uses TRBV6-6 and TRBJ1-5; a possible D gene is TRBD1 (5 bases). V was trimmed by 6 bases and J by 5 bases, leaving 14 bases between them. This CDR3 comprises 14 residues. The germline V gene encodes CDR1 MNHNY and CDR2 SVGAGI (reference sequence). The CDR3 loop reads CASSRRGDYQPQHF. CDR3 in DNA: TGTGCCAGCAGCCGACGGGGGGACTATCAGCCCCAGCATTTT.

The chain carries TRBV7-9 and TRBJ2-3; D remains unclear. This CDR3 is built from 15 residues. Trimming pared 5 bases from V and 0 bases from J, leaving 12 bases between. Germline CDR1 reads SEHNR; CDR2 reads FQNEAQ (reference sequence). CDR3 nucleotide sequence: TGTGCCAGCAGCATGGGCTCGTCTAGCACAGATACGCAGTATTTT. Translating gives CASSMGSSSTDTQYF.

The chain couples TRBV4-1 to TRBJ1-1, with 7 bases fitting TRBD1. The CDR3 loop spans 13 amino acids. Germline trimming cut 2 bases from V and 5 bases from J; bases unmatched to any gene: 2. Germline V gene lookup returns CDR1 MGHRA and CDR2 YSYEKL. The CDR3 sequence is CASSQTGVTEAFF. The CDR3 coding sequence is TGCGCCAGCAGCCAAACAGGGGTGACTGAAGCTTTCTTT.

This chain joins TRBV5-4 and TRBJ1-5; D call uncertain. With 4 bases removed from V and 2 bases from J, the gap between germline ends came to 13 bases. This CDR3 comprises 15 residues. Germline V lookup: CDR1 SGHNT, CDR2 YYREEE (reference sequence). The CDR3 DNA reads TGTGCCAGCAGCAAGGATGGCGGAGGCAATCAGCCCCAGCATTTT. It is translated as CASSKDGGGNQPQHF.

The gene calls are TRBV7-9 and TRBJ2-6; tentative D call: TRBD1 (6 bases). This CDR3 spans 16 amino acids. V lost 5 bases and J 4 bases, leaving 15 bases between the germline ends. CDR1 is SEHNR and CDR2 is FQNEAQ in the germline V gene (reference sequence). The CDR3 bases are TGTGCCAGCAGCGCCTCCCCAGGGGTAGGGGCCAACGTCCTGACTTTC. Translating gives CASSASPGVGANVLTF.

This rearrangement joins TRBV5-6 to TRBJ2-5; possibly TRBD2 for D (6 bases). Gene TRBJ2-7 matches the end of the DNA better, so the J call may be wrong. Per the germline V gene, CDR1 is SGHDT and CDR2 is YYEEEE. The CDR3 loop spans 12 amino acids. This CDR3 reads CASSSGLNEQYF. CDR3 DNA: TGTGCCAGCAGCTCGGGACTGAACGAGCAGTACTTC.

This clone was found a few times. V is TRBV19 and J is TRBJ2-7; perhaps TRBD2 as D (7 bases). CDR3 length: 16 amino acids. The V end was cut by 5 bases, the J end by 6 bases, with 23 bases between. Looked up from germline, CDR1 is LNHDA and CDR2 is SQIVND (reference sequence). CDR3 coding DNA: TGTGCCAGTAGTTCAGAGCCGGGGAGGGGGTCTCTCGAGCAGTACTTC. This gives the protein CASSSEPGRGSLEQYF.

The V and J genes are TRBV9 and TRBJ1-1; no clear D. CDR3 length: 14 residues. Per germline, CDR1 SGDLS and CDR2 YYNGEE. Trimming removed 0 bases from V and 8 bases from J, with 14 bases in between. The CDR3 region is CASSVGVAVNEAFF. Written as DNA, the CDR3 is TGTGCCAGCAGCGTAGGTGTTGCGGTGAACGAAGCTTTCTTT.

The chain links TRBV6-5 to TRBJ1-6, with D maybe TRBD1 (6 bases). The V and J ends lost 1 base and 6 bases respectively, with 13 bases between them. Germline-derived CDR1 and CDR2 are MNHEY and SVGAGI. The CDR3 is 16 residues long. The CDR3 protein is CASSYWGGQANSPLHF. For the CDR3, the DNA is TGTGCCAGCAGTTACTGGGGGGGCCAGGCTAATTCACCCCTCCACTTT.

The V call is TRBV2, the J call TRBJ2-7; a weak D match, TRBD1 (6 bases). Per the germline V gene, CDR1 is SNHLY and CDR2 is FYNNEI. Trimming left V 4 bases short and J 5 bases short, with 12 bases between. This CDR3 is built from 13 residues. The CDR3 is CASSVQGYNEQYF. DNA of the CDR3: TGTGCCAGCAGTGTCCAGGGGTACAACGAGCAGTACTTC.

The chain has TRBV7-2 and TRBJ1-4; D remains ambiguous. Germline-derived CDR1 and CDR2 are SGHTA and FQGNSA. The CDR3 is made up of 15 amino acids. V was trimmed by 4 bases and J by 7 bases, leaving 16 bases between them. The CDR3 sequence: CASSSHGGLGEKLFF. The CDR3 nucleotides read TGTGCCAGCAGCTCCCACGGAGGATTGGGTGAAAAACTGTTTTTT.

This clone showed up just a few times. This sequence joins TRBV18 and TRBJ1-1; D is uncertain. The CDR3 has 14 amino acids. Germline CDR1 KGHSH, CDR2 LQKENI. V lost 4 bases and J lost 1, with 10 bases in between. The CDR3 DNA reads TGTGCCAGCTCACAGACGAGAGGGAACACTGAAGCTTTCTTT. Translating it yields CASSQTRGNTEAFF.

This clone was detected a few times. The rearrangement links TRBV5-1 to TRBJ2-2; D is perhaps TRBD1 (5 bases). V dropped 3 bases and J dropped 13 bases, with 10 bases sitting between them. Germline CDR1 reads SGHRS; CDR2 reads YFSETQ. The CDR3 is 11 residues long. CDR3: CASSYQGGLFF. In DNA form, the CDR3 reads TGCGCCAGCAGCTACCAGGGTGGGCTGTTTTTT.

The V call is TRBV5-1, the J call TRBJ2-5; D gene ambiguous. The germline gives CDR1 SGHRS, CDR2 YFSETQ. The CDR3 sequence is 14 residues long. The V gene lost 0 bases and the J gene lost 4 bases, with 10 bases spanning the gap. CDR3: CASSLGLSRETQYF. The CDR3 DNA follows: TGCGCCAGCAGCTTGGGGTTGAGTCGAGAGACCCAGTACTTC.

The chain has TRBV11-2 and TRBJ2-2; the D is unclear. Trimming left V 1 base short and J 5 bases short, with 5 bases between. The CDR3 runs to 13 residues. Germline V gene sequence: CDR1 SGHAT, CDR2 FQNNGV. CDR3 sequence reads: CASSLGGTGELFF. The CDR3 nucleotides read TGTGCCAGCAGCTTAGGCGGAACCGGGGAGCTGTTTTTT.

The chain has TRBV5-8 and TRBJ1-3; 7 positions agree with TRBD1. In germline, CDR1 is SGHTS, CDR2 YDEGEE. The V segment lost 6 bases and the J segment 0 bases; nucleotides outside the gene matches: 6. The CDR3 runs to 15 residues. The DNA of the CDR3 is TGTGCCAGCAATAAGGACAGGATCTCTGGAAACACCATATATTTT. It encodes CASNKDRISGNTIYF.

The chain has TRBV5-4 and TRBJ1-6, with 11 bases that match TRBD1. Germline lookup yields CDR1 SGHNT and CDR2 YYREEE (reference sequence). The V and J ends lost 4 bases and 10 bases, in that order; junction bases with no gene match: 7. This CDR3 spans 15 amino acids. In DNA, the CDR3 is TGTGCCAGCAGCACGGGGACAGGGGGTGAGTCACCCCTCCACTTT. Its protein is CASSTGTGGESPLHF. The whole variable domain, remainder taken from reference TRBV5-4 and TRBJ1-6, is ETGVTQSPTHLIKTRGQQVTLRCSSQSGHNTVSWYQQALGQGPQFIFQYYREEENGRGNFPPRFSGLQFPNYSSELNVNALELDDSALYLCASSTGTGGESPLHFGNGTRLTVT.

The chain links TRBV2 to TRBJ2-7; 8 bases align to TRBD2. Germline V gene data show CDR1 as SNHLY and CDR2 as FYNNEI. V lost 5 bases to trimming and J lost 5 bases; unmatched junction nucleotides: 11. The CDR3 covers 15 residues. CDR3 loop: CASSLLAGGIDEQYF. CDR3 coding DNA: TGTGCCAGCAGTCTTCTAGCGGGCGGGATCGACGAGCAGTACTTC.

This clone occurred once. This rearrangement joins TRBV6-5 to TRBJ2-1; TRBD2 matches at 14 bases. The germline gives CDR1 MNHEY, CDR2 SVGAGI. The CDR3 covers 15 residues. J lost 8 bases, V lost 5 bases, and 5 bases had no gene match. The chain's CDR3 is CASSGLAGGRYEQFF. Here the CDR3 DNA reads TGTGCCAGCAGTGGACTAGCGGGAGGCCGTTATGAGCAGTTCTTC.

In this sample, this clone turned up a few times. The chain links TRBV4-2 to TRBJ1-5, with D possibly being TRBD1 (5 bases). This CDR3 spans 15 amino acids. Germline values: CDR1 LGHNA, CDR2 YNFKEQ. V lost 5 bases to trimming and J lost 0 bases, with 11 bases between them. CDR3 bases: TGTGCCAGCAGCAGGGACTACTATAGCAATCAGCCCCAGCATTTT. Translation: CASSRDYYSNQPQHF.

This clone has more than one count but fewer than ten. The genes are TRBV19 and TRBJ1-5; D may be TRBD1 (5 bases). V shed 5 bases and J shed 2 bases, with 13 bases lying between them. This CDR3 is 15 amino acids long. Per germline, CDR1 LNHDA and CDR2 SQIVND (reference sequence). CDR3 in DNA: TGTGCCAGTAGTTCGAAAGGAGGGGGCAATCAGCCCCAGCATTTT. Translating it yields CASSSKGGGNQPQHF.

J is TRBJ2-2 and V is TRBV11-2; D unclear. The CDR3 is made up of 16 amino acids. Trimming took off 2 bases at V and 1 base at J, with 11 bases between the two ends. Germline V CDR1 and CDR2: SGHAT, FQNNGV. CDR3 nucleotide sequence: TGTGCCAGCAGCTTATATGGTATGCGGAACACCGGGGAGCTGTTTTTT. Amino acids: CASSLYGMRNTGELFF.

The V call is TRBV28, the J call TRBJ2-4; D not resolved. From germline, CDR1 is MDHEN and CDR2 SYDVKM. V lost 7 bases to trimming and J lost 0 bases, with 16 bases between them. The CDR3 covers 16 residues. The DNA for the CDR3 is TGTGCCAGCACGGGTGAGCGTAATCTAGCCAAAAACATTCAGTACTTC. Protein: CASTGERNLAKNIQYF.